Shown below are 5 T cell receptor beta chains from a single sample sequenced in a study of OX40 agonist ivuxolimab in advanced cancers. TCRdb keeps only in-frame clones here, not all; method: immunoSEQ multiplex PCR. Of about 41,000 clones listed, almost 80% are singletons. This material consisted of CD4+ or CD8+ T cells sorted from blood, taken in a trial of the OX40 agonist ivuxolimab. The receptors originated from an adult with an advanced solid tumor such as melanoma, head and neck, liver or kidney cancer.

This sequence joins TRBV7-2 and TRBJ2-7, with 10 bases aligning to TRBD1. The J segment lost 6 bases and the V segment lost 3 bases, leaving 8 bases of the junction unmatched. The CDR3 consists of 15 residues. Germline values: CDR1 SGHTA, CDR2 FQGNSA. CDR3 DNA sequence: TGTGCCAGCAGCTTCTTTGGGACAGGGGTGGGCGAGCAGTACTTC. Protein: CASSFFGTGVGEQYF.

This chain joins TRBV7-6 and TRBJ1-1, with a weak D call TRBD1 (6 bases). The germline V gene has CDR1 SGHVS and CDR2 FNYEAQ. The CDR3 is 14 residues long. V dropped 10 bases and J dropped 4 bases, with 19 bases sitting between them. The CDR3 nucleotides are TGTGCCACCCGGGGGCCGCAGGCGGGCACTGAAGCTTTCTTT. It specifies CATRGPQAGTEAFF.

The chain carries TRBV11-2 and TRBJ1-1; TRBD1 is a possible D gene (5 bases). V lost 0 bases and J lost 4, with 6 bases in between. The CDR3 is 13 amino acids. Germline V gene sequence: CDR1 SGHAT, CDR2 FQNNGV. CDR3 amino acids: CASSLDRVTEAFF. The CDR3 coding sequence is TGTGCCAGCAGCTTAGACAGGGTCACTGAAGCTTTCTTT.

This clone is categorized as medium-sized. V usage is TRBV7-9 and J usage is TRBJ1-2, with 7 nucleotides matching TRBD1. The V gene end was trimmed by 5 bases and the J gene end by 7 bases; junction bases not matched to a gene: 7. Germline V gene lookup returns CDR1 SEHNR and CDR2 FQNEAQ (reference sequence). This CDR3 has 13 residues. This CDR3 is CASSPTGSPGYTF. CDR3 bases: TGTGCCAGCAGCCCGACAGGGTCTCCTGGCTACACCTTC. Combining the CDR3 with reference TRBV7-9 and TRBJ1-2 gives the whole variable domain DTGVSQNPRHKITKRGQNVTFRCDPISEHNRLYWYRQTLGQGPEFLTYFQNEAQLEKSRLLSDRFSAERPKGSFSTLEIQRTEQGDSAMYLCASSPTGSPGYTFGSGTRLTVV.

J is TRBJ1-1 and V is TRBV27; a possible D gene is TRBD1 (5 bases). The CDR3 is made up of 15 amino acids. The germline CDR1 and CDR2 sequences are MNHEY and SMNVEV (reference sequence). Trimming pared 3 bases from V and 1 base from J, leaving 12 bases between. Here the CDR3 DNA reads TGTGCCAGCAGTTTGATGACAGCAAAGAACACTGAAGCTTTCTTT. Its translation: CASSLMTAKNTEAFF.